Presented here are 8 T cell receptor beta chains from one specimen sequenced in a study of neurological immune-mediated disorders. TCRdb fed the 5' RACE reads into MiXCR, producing one record per CDR3 protein. The data hold fewer than 25,000 distinct CDR3 sequences, with 8.5% to 12% observed a single time. The sequencing input was PBMCs. The receptors shown here come from a woman aged 60-75 years with HTLV-1-associated myelopathy (HAM/TSP).

This clonotype was seen repeatedly, ten times or more. The chain recombines TRBV18 with TRBJ2-1; the match to TRBD2 covers 10 bases. The germline gives CDR1 KGHSH, CDR2 LQKENI. V lost 3 bases to trimming and J lost 1 base; unmatched junction nucleotides: 3. This CDR3 spans 16 amino acids. This CDR3 is CASSPWTSGSYNEQFF. In DNA form, the CDR3 reads TGTGCCAGCTCACCGTGGACTAGCGGATCCTACAATGAGCAGTTCTTC.

Ten or more counts support this clonotype. V is TRBV3-1 and J is TRBJ1-2, with D hard to call. The germline CDR1 and CDR2 sequences are LGHDT and YNNKEL (reference sequence). The V and J ends lost 4 bases and 3 bases respectively, with 15 bases between them. The CDR3 runs 15 residues. CDR3 nucleotide sequence: TGTGCCAGCAGCCCTCGGACCCGAGAATACTATGGCTACACCTTC. It codes for CASSPRTREYYGYTF.

Ten or more counts support this clonotype. This chain links TRBV20-1 with TRBJ2-1; TRBD1 matches 7 bases. Unmatched junction bases numbered 5, after V lost 3 bases and J lost 6 bases. The CDR3 extends over 13 amino acids. Per germline, CDR1 DFQATT and CDR2 SNEGSKA (reference sequence). DNA for the CDR3: TGCAGTGCTAGCCCGGACAGGCCCAATGAGCAGTTCTTC. Protein: CSASPDRPNEQFF.

This chain links TRBV20-1 with TRBJ1-2; D is possibly TRBD1 (6 bases). CDR1 is DFQATT and CDR2 is SNEGSKA in the germline V gene (reference sequence). V gave up 5 bases and J gave up 3 bases, with 19 bases separating them. The CDR3 is 15 residues long. CDR3 sequence (DNA): TGCAGTGCTGGCCTCGGGGGGGCAACGGACTATGGCTACACCTTC. This codes for CSAGLGGATDYGYTF.

This clonotype was observed at least ten times. The rearrangement joins TRBV20-1 to TRBJ2-5; 12 nucleotides agree with TRBD2. Looked up from germline, CDR1 is DFQATT and CDR2 is SNEGSKA (reference sequence). V gave up 3 bases and J gave up 5 bases; unmatched junction bases: 7. This CDR3 comprises 15 residues. CDR3 protein: CSASDSGTSGETQYF. Written as DNA, the CDR3 is TGCAGTGCTAGCGACTCCGGGACTAGCGGGGAGACCCAGTACTTC.

This clonotype was counted at least ten times. The CDR3 region is CATSRAHQGGNEQFF. CDR3 sequence (DNA): TGTGCCACCAGCAGAGCACATCAGGGAGGCAATGAGCAGTTCTTC. The chain is built from TRBV15 and TRBJ2-1; maybe TRBD2 (6 bases). Per the germline V gene, CDR1 is LNHNV and CDR2 is YYDKDF (reference sequence). Trimming removed 1 base from V and 6 bases from J, with 13 bases in between. The CDR3 length is 15 residues.

This clonotype was seen repeatedly, ten times or more. The chain combines TRBV5-1 with TRBJ2-3; D is perhaps TRBD1 or TRBD2 (5 bases each). V shed 7 bases and J shed 2 bases, with 17 bases lying between them. The CDR3 runs to 15 residues. Germline lookup yields CDR1 SGHRS and CDR2 YFSETQ. CDR3 in amino acids: CASQINPGTTDTQYF. CDR3 in DNA: TGCGCCAGCCAAATAAACCCAGGGACCACAGATACGCAGTATTTT.

This clonotype is medium-sized (0.01 to 0.1%) in the sample. The V and J genes are TRBV10-3 and TRBJ2-5; 11 positions match TRBD2. The V gene's germline CDR1 is ENHRY and CDR2 SYGVKD. V shed 2 bases, J shed 5 bases, and the junction held 10 bases outside the gene matches. CDR3 length: 17 residues. In DNA form, the CDR3 reads TGTGCCATCAGTGAGACGGCTAGCGGGGGGCGGCGGGAGACCCAGTACTTC. This translates into CAISETASGGRRETQYF.